These 25 T cell receptor beta chains originate from one sample sequenced in a study of blood T cell repertoires in COVID-19. The table came from immunoSEQ multiplex PCR; TCRdb's copy has only in-frame clones and leaves some out. Here the sample spans 300,000 to 400,000 clones, roughly 86% being singletons. The sequenced material came from peripheral blood. The source is a woman between 55 and 75 years old with COVID-19, enrolled during active disease.

The J gene is TRBJ1-1, the V gene TRBV27, with TRBD1 identical over 7 bases. The CDR3 sequence is 14 residues long. The germline CDR1 and CDR2 sequences are MNHEY and SMNVEV (reference sequence). Unmatched junction bases numbered 4, after V lost 5 bases and J lost 1 base. The CDR3 region has the DNA TGTGCCAGCAGTCGATGGACAGGGAACACTGAAGCTTTCTTT. It specifies CASSRWTGNTEAFF.

This sequence joins TRBV6-6 and TRBJ2-7; 7 bases are a match to TRBD1. J was trimmed by 3 bases and V by 6 bases; bases with no gene match: 8. The CDR3 contains 14 residues. Germline CDR1 MNHNY, CDR2 SVGAGI (reference sequence). CDR3 coding DNA: TGTGCCAGCAGGGAACAGGGGATGGGCTACGAGCAGTACTTC. It is translated as CASREQGMGYEQYF.

This clone has a single count. CDR3 sequence reads: CASSDPRDTEAFF. In nucleotides, the CDR3 is TGTGCCAGCAGTGATCCGCGGGACACTGAAGCTTTCTTT. This sequence joins TRBV6-1 and TRBJ1-1; no reliable D call. CDR1 MNHNS and CDR2 SASEGT come from the germline V gene. V lost 3 bases and J 3 bases, leaving 8 bases between the germline ends. The CDR3 runs to 13 residues.

This chain connects TRBV5-5 to TRBJ2-5, with 8 positions matching TRBD1. Germline V CDR1 and CDR2: SGHKS, YYEKEE (reference sequence). This CDR3 comprises 16 residues. The trim removed 6 bases at V and 6 bases at J, leaving 16 bases unmatched. In DNA, the CDR3 is TGTGCCAGCATCCCCAAAAATGGACAGGGTGGAAAGACCCAGTACTTC. It yields the protein CASIPKNGQGGKTQYF. Filled out from reference TRBV5-5 and TRBJ2-5, the complete variable domain reads DAGVTQSPTHLIKTRGQQVTLRCSPISGHKSVSWYQQVLGQGPQFIFQYYEKEERGRGNFPDRFSARQFPNYSSELNVNALLLGDSALYLCASIPKNGQGGKTQYFGPGTRLLVL.

This chain connects TRBV3-1 (or the pseudogene TRBV3-2) to TRBJ1-2; no clear D gene. Germline V lookup: CDR1 LGHDT, CDR2 YNNKEL (reference sequence). The length of the CDR3 is 13 residues. V was clipped by 2 bases and J by 2 bases, with 6 bases between them. The CDR3 DNA follows: TGTGCCAGCAGCCAAACAGAGAACTATGGCTACACCTTC. Its protein is CASSQTENYGYTF.

V and J are TRBV7-2 and TRBJ2-5; 7 bases match TRBD1. The CDR3 is 14 residues long. Per the germline V gene, CDR1 is SGHTA and CDR2 is FQGNSA. V lost 4 bases to trimming and J lost 5 bases; unmatched junction nucleotides: 7. The CDR3 sequence is CASSSQGGRETQYF. CDR3 nucleotide sequence: TGTGCCAGCAGCTCCCAAGGGGGCCGGGAGACCCAGTACTTC.

J is TRBJ1-3 and V is TRBV9; D might be TRBD1 (6 bases). The CDR3 consists of 14 residues. The germline V and J ends were trimmed by 0 bases and 7 bases, with 11 bases remaining between them. Germline lookup yields CDR1 SGDLS and CDR2 YYNGEE. CDR3 DNA: TGTGCCAGCAGCGTAGAACAGGGACCGAACACCATATATTTT. It specifies CASSVEQGPNTIYF. Variable domain in full (rest from reference TRBV9 and TRBJ1-3): DSGVTQTPKHLITATGQRVTLRCSPRSGDLSVYWYQQSLDQGLQFLIQYYNGEERAKGNILERFSAQQFPDLHSELNLSSLELGDSALYFCASSVEQGPNTIYFGEGSWLTVV.

This clone has just a few counts. The rearrangement uses TRBV28 and TRBJ2-2, with TRBD2 matching over 9 bases. Germline V gene sequence: CDR1 MDHEN, CDR2 SYDVKM. Trimming cost V 7 bases and J 0 bases; bases outside gene matches: 6. This CDR3 is built from 16 residues. The chain's CDR3 is CASNERTSANTGELFF. The CDR3 DNA follows: TGTGCCAGCAACGAAAGGACTAGCGCGAACACCGGGGAGCTGTTTTTT.

The chain is built from TRBV7-9 and TRBJ1-2; possibly TRBD1 for D (5 bases). CDR3 length: 12 amino acids. Germline loops: CDR1 SEHNR, CDR2 FQNEAQ (reference sequence). Trimming pared 5 bases from V and 8 bases from J, leaving 12 bases between. In DNA, the CDR3 is TGTGCCAGCAGCCCCCAGGGTGAGGGCTACACCTTC. This gives the protein CASSPQGEGYTF.

This rearrangement joins TRBV19 to TRBJ2-5; TRBD1 matches 10 bases. Germline V gives CDR1 LNHDA, CDR2 SQIVND (reference sequence). Trimming at V came to 3 bases and at J to 2 bases, leaving 6 bases not matched to a gene. This CDR3 is built from 16 residues. The CDR3: CASSIRTGGRQETQYF. The DNA for the CDR3 is TGTGCCAGTAGTATTAGGACAGGGGGAAGGCAAGAGACCCAGTACTTC.

V is TRBV7-2 and J is TRBJ2-3, with D perhaps matching TRBD2 (5 bases). Trimming took 5 bases from V and 13 from J, leaving 19 bases between them. The germline gives CDR1 SGHTA, CDR2 FQGNSA. The CDR3 is 13 amino acids. CDR3 sequence reads: CASSLTYPEGKYF. The CDR3 DNA reads TGTGCCAGCAGCCTTACCTACCCCGAGGGAAAGTATTTT.

The J gene is TRBJ1-2, the V gene TRBV9; D not certain. Trimming took 4 bases from V and 7 from J, leaving 14 bases between them. The CDR3 is 13 amino acids. Germline CDR1 is SGDLS and CDR2 is YYNGEE. The CDR3 protein is CASSIREGSGYTF. CDR3 DNA: TGTGCCAGCAGCATTAGAGAGGGATCTGGCTACACCTTC.

The chain recombines TRBV3-1 (or the pseudogene TRBV3-2) with TRBJ2-1; 11 bases agree with TRBD1. Germline V CDR1 and CDR2: LGHDT, YNNKEL (reference sequence). V was pared by 4 bases and J by 8 bases, with 7 bases of the junction left unmatched. This CDR3 contains 15 residues. The CDR3 protein is CASSRADRGLDEQFF. The CDR3 DNA reads TGTGCCAGCAGCCGGGCGGACAGGGGGCTCGATGAGCAGTTCTTC.

This chain joins TRBV6-5 and TRBJ1-4; D uncertain. Trimming removed 5 bases from V and 6 bases from J, with 13 bases in between. Looked up from germline, CDR1 is MNHEY and CDR2 is SVGAGI. There are 14 residues in the CDR3. CDR3 coding DNA: TGTGCCAGCAGTCCCCGGGATCTGCATGAAAAACTGTTTTTT. It specifies CASSPRDLHEKLFF.

The chain is built from TRBV5-6 and TRBJ1-1, with TRBD1 as a possible D gene (5 bases). The length of the CDR3 is 14 residues. Per the germline V gene, CDR1 is SGHDT and CDR2 is YYEEEE. V dropped 0 bases and J dropped 3 bases, with 9 bases sitting between them. In DNA, the CDR3 is TGTGCCAGCAGCTTGGTCTCAGGGTACACTGAAGCTTTCTTT. It yields the protein CASSLVSGYTEAFF.

V gene TRBV19 combines with J gene TRBJ1-6; 7 bases agree with TRBD1. The CDR3 length is 14 residues. Losses at the gene ends were 10 bases for V and 6 bases for J; bases not matched to a gene: 9. The germline V gene has CDR1 LNHDA and CDR2 SQIVND (reference sequence). The CDR3 loop reads CATSSQGFNSPLHF. Written as DNA, the CDR3 is TGTGCCACCTCATCACAGGGGTTTAATTCACCCCTCCACTTT.

This clone was seen just once. The chain joins TRBV19 to TRBJ2-6; D gene unclear. The CDR3 contains 15 residues. V was trimmed by 1 base and J by 2 bases, leaving 6 bases between them. Per germline, CDR1 LNHDA and CDR2 SQIVND (reference sequence). CDR3 loop: CASSIVRPGANVLTF. In nucleotides, the CDR3 is TGTGCCAGTAGTATAGTCCGTCCTGGGGCCAACGTCCTGACTTTC.

The chain has TRBV29-1 and TRBJ1-2, with a tentative D call TRBD1 (6 bases). V was trimmed by 6 bases and J by 0 bases, leaving 17 bases between them. Germline-derived CDR1 and CDR2 are SQVTM and ANQGSEA. The CDR3 is 15 residues long. The CDR3 DNA is TGCAGCGTGGGGGAACAGGGTCGAGCTAACTATGGCTACACCTTC. Residues: CSVGEQGRANYGYTF.

The chain combines TRBV5-5 with TRBJ2-2; 7 positions agree with TRBD2. The V gene end was trimmed by 2 bases and the J gene end by 5 bases; junction bases not matched to a gene: 0. From germline, CDR1 is SGHKS and CDR2 YYEKEE (reference sequence). The CDR3 is 13 residues long. The CDR3 DNA is TGTGCCAGCAGCTTACTAGCGACCGGGGAGCTGTTTTTT. This sequence encodes CASSLLATGELFF.

Only one count was recorded for this clone. This chain uses TRBV6-5 with TRBJ2-7; 7 bases match TRBD2. V lost 10 bases, J lost 2 bases, and 11 bases stayed unmatched. The germline V gene encodes CDR1 MNHEY and CDR2 SVGAGI. CDR3 length: 14 residues. CDR3 residues: CATKRLAVAYEQYF. In DNA, the CDR3 is TGTGCCACCAAGAGACTAGCCGTTGCCTACGAGCAGTACTTC.

The table lists this clone with a few counts. J is TRBJ2-7 and V is TRBV6-2 or TRBV6-3, with D unclear. Germline V gene sequence: CDR1 MNHEY, CDR2 SVGEGT. The V end was cut by 4 bases, the J end by 0 bases, with 4 bases between. The CDR3 is 12 residues long. In DNA form, the CDR3 reads TGTGCCAGCAGTTCCCTCTCCTACGAGCAGTACTTC. Translated, it gives CASSSLSYEQYF.

The chain combines TRBV11-2 with TRBJ2-5, with D perhaps TRBD2 (6 bases). Trimming left V 9 bases short and J 3 bases short, with 11 bases between. This CDR3 has 12 residues. Per germline, CDR1 SGHAT and CDR2 FQNNGV. CDR3 bases: TGTGCCAGTTGGGGGGAGGAAGAGACCCAGTACTTC. This codes for CASWGEEETQYF.

The V call is TRBV5-1, the J call TRBJ1-1; a possible D gene is TRBD1 (5 bases). Germline CDR1 and CDR2: SGHRS and YFSETQ. V shed 4 bases and J shed 1 base, with 14 bases lying between them. The CDR3 runs 15 residues. CDR3 region: CASSGRAQGNTEAFF. The CDR3 region has the DNA TGCGCCAGCAGCGGCAGGGCCCAAGGGAACACTGAAGCTTTCTTT.

The rearrangement joins TRBV4-2 to TRBJ1-1; D might be TRBD1 (5 bases). The CDR3 consists of 14 residues. Germline CDR1 LGHNA, CDR2 YNFKEQ. V lost 2 bases and J lost 7, with 14 bases in between. The CDR3 bases are TGTGCCAGCAGCCAACAGGGCCCCGTCGATGAAGCTTTCTTT. Protein sequence: CASSQQGPVDEAFF.

The CDR3 protein is CASSVPGYYEQYF. In nucleotides, the CDR3 is TGTGCCAGCAGCGTCCCAGGGTACTACGAGCAGTACTTC. The chain recombines TRBV7-2 with TRBJ2-7, with D perhaps matching TRBD1 (5 bases). V was cut by 5 bases and J by 3 bases, with 11 bases left in between. The CDR3 extends over 13 amino acids. Looked up from germline, CDR1 is SGHTA and CDR2 is FQGNSA.